This T cell receptor (beta chain) originates from a study of blood T cell repertoires in COVID-19. Profiling relied on immunoSEQ multiplex PCR, and the TCRdb table lists in-frame clones only, not all of them. Of 130,000 to 150,000 clones listed, nearly 90% are singletons. Germline CDR1 GTSNPN, CDR2 SVGIG (reference sequence). The CDR3 runs 13 residues. With 2 bases removed from V and 4 bases from J, the gap between germline ends came to 6 bases. Sequencing used peripheral blood. The TCR was taken from a man between 65 and 80 years old with acute or convalescent COVID-19. V gene TRBV30 combines with J gene TRBJ1-6; D is unresolved. CDR3 amino acids: CAWSTEYNSPLHF. The DNA for the CDR3 is TGTGCCTGGAGTACGGAGTATAATTCACCCCTCCACTTT.